The clone carrying this T cell receptor (beta chain) was found a few times. What it recognizes is unknown. This specimen includes other DNA sequences encoding the same CDR3. Trimming left V 4 bases short and J 4 bases short, with 9 bases between. The CDR3 sequence is 12 residues long. The germline gives CDR1 SGHNT, CDR2 YYREEE (reference sequence). The record originates from a study of shared clonotypes between healthy human individuals. Turning to the study itself: Used for every donor were three CD4 naive, three CD4 memory, two CD8 naive and one CD8 memory plate. Study-level results: An effect of sequencing depth on clonotype sharing among donors was expected. Lower generation probabilities were found for non-shared clonotypes than for those shared by all four donors.

The DNA input per sorted-subset replicate PCR was about 0.2 ug, corresponding to some 30,000 T cell genomes. Here immunoSEQ multiplex PCR was the method, and the copy in TCRdb shows in-frame clones only, minus some. The data hold more than 2 million clones, with roughly 94% observed a single time. Selected positively for CCR7 and CD45RO-negative, naive CD8 cells excluded terminally differentiated effector memory CD45RA+ cells. Sequencing input: naive CD8+ T cells sorted from blood. The TCR sequence derives from a man younger than 35 in good health. The gene calls are TRBV5-4 and TRBJ2-7; unclear D gene. CDR3 in amino acids: CASSLLSYEQYF. For the CDR3, the DNA is TGTGCCAGCAGCCTCCTCAGTTACGAGCAGTACTTC.